Reported below is one T cell receptor (beta chain). Antigen specificity is unknown. Germline V gene data show CDR1 as SEHNR and CDR2 as FQNEAQ (reference sequence). V was pared by 3 bases and J by 5 bases, with 11 bases of the junction left unmatched. The CDR3 totals 17 residues. Libraries were prepared by immunoSEQ multiplex PCR; TCRdb keeps only in-frame clonotypes and omits some of them. Of tens of thousands of clones in the sample, roughly four fifths were seen once. Patients with autoimmune history or systemic immunosuppression were excluded. This sample was included in a study of OX40 agonist ivuxolimab in advanced cancers. Points from the study as a whole: In general, CD8+ T cells held more expanded clones than CD4+ did, on average. Partial responders dosed at 0.1-3.0 mg/kg displayed clonal expansion ranking among the lowest.

The clonotype was recovered from an adult with an advanced solid tumor such as melanoma, head and neck, liver or kidney cancer. The sequencing here drew on CD4+ or CD8+ T cells sorted from blood, taken in a trial of the OX40 agonist ivuxolimab. This rearrangement joins TRBV7-9 to TRBJ2-3; 10 bases align to TRBD2. CDR3 region: CASSLLAGATLGDTQYF. CDR3 coding DNA: TGTGCCAGCAGCTTGCTAGCGGGAGCTACGTTGGGAGATACGCAGTATTTT.